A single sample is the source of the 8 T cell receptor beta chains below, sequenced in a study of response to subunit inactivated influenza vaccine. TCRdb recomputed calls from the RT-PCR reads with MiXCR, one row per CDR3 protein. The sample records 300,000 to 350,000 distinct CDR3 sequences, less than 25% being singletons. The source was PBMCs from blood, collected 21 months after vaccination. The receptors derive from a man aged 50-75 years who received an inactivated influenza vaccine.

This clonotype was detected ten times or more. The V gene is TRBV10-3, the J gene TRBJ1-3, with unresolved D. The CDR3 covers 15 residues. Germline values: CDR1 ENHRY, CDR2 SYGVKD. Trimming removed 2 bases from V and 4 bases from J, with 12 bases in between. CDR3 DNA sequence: TGTGCCATCAGTGAGAGTCGGGGTTCAGGAAACACCATATATTTT. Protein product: CAISESRGSGNTIYF.

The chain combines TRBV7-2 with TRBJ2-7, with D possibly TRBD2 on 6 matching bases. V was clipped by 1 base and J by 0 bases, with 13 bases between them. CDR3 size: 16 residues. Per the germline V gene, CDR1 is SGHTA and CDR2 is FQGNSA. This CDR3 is CASSLVASADSYEQYF. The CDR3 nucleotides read TGTGCCAGCAGCTTAGTAGCTAGCGCCGACTCCTACGAGCAGTACTTC. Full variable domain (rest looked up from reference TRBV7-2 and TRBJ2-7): GAGVSQSPSNKVTEKGKDVELRCDPISGHTALYWYRQSLGQGLEFLIYFQGNSAPDKSGLPSDRFSAERTGGSVSTLTIQRTQQEDSAVYLCASSLVASADSYEQYFGPGTRLTVT.

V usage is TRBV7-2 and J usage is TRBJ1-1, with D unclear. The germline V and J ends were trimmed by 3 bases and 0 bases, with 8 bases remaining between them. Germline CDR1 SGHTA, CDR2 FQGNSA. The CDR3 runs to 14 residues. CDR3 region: CASSFRVVNTEAFF. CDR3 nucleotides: TGTGCCAGCAGCTTCCGAGTCGTGAACACTGAAGCTTTCTTT.

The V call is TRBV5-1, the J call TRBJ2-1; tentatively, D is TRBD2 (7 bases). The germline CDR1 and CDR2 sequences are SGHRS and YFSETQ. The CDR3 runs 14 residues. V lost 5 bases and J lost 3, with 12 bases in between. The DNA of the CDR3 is TGCGCCAGCAGAGGGGGGGAGGTCTACAATGAGCAGTTCTTC. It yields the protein CASRGGEVYNEQFF.

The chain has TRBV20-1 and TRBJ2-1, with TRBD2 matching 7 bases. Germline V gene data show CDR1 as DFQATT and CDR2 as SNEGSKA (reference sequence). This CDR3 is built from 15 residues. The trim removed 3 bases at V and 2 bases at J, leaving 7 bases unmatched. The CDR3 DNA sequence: TGCAGTGCTAGGGCGAGTGGGAGGGCCTACAATGAGCAGTTCTTC. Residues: CSARASGRAYNEQFF.

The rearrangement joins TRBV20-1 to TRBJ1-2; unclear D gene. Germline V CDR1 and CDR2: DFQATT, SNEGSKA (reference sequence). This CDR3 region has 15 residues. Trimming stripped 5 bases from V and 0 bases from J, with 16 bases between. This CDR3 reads CSAPLVDGPNYGYTF. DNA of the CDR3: TGCAGTGCTCCTCTTGTCGACGGTCCTAACTATGGCTACACCTTC.

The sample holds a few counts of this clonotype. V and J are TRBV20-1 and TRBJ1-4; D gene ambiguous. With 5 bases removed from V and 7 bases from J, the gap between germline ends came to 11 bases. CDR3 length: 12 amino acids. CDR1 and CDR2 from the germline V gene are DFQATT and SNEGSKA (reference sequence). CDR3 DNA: TGCAGTGCTCAGTTTGGTAGTGAAAAACTGTTTTTT. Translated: CSAQFGSEKLFF.

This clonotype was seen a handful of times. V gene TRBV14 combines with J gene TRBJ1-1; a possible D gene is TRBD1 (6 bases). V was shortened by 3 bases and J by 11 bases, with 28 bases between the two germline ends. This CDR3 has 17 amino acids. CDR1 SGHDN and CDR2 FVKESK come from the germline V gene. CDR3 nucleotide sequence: TGTGCCAGCAGCCACTTTTCCCGGGACACGGGAGGGTGGAGGGCTTTCTTT. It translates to CASSHFSRDTGGWRAFF.